A single sample gave rise to the 20 T cell receptor beta chains below, sequenced in a study of vaccination and CD4 T cells after COVID-19. Cultured CD4+ T cell DNA underwent sequencing with the Oncomine TCR Beta short-read assay. Using its own MiXCR run on the PCR reads, TCRdb lists one record per CDR3 protein. The sample lists 13,000 or so distinct CDR3 sequences, just under 75% occurring once. Their antigen targets remain unknown. Noted treatment: approximately nine-day PBMC culture with coronavirus spike peptide pools or control peptides (ViraFEST assay). The sample comprised CD4+ T cells from blood, cultured in vitro. These receptors were collected from a human donor who had recovered from COVID-19.

The rearrangement joins TRBV20-1 to TRBJ1-6; the D is unclear. The CDR3 loop spans 15 amino acids. Trimming removed 3 bases at V and 2 bases at J, with 11 bases between. Germline V CDR1 and CDR2: DFQATT, SNEGSKA (reference sequence). DNA of the CDR3: TGCAGTGCTAGTGGGCAGGAAACCTATAATTCACCCCTCCACTTT. Residues: CSASGQETYNSPLHF.

This chain links TRBV20-1 with TRBJ2-5, with 13 nucleotides matching TRBD2. The V and J ends lost 4 bases and 0 bases, in that order; junction bases with no gene match: 17. The germline CDR1 and CDR2 sequences are DFQATT and SNEGSKA (reference sequence). The CDR3 contains 20 residues. The CDR3 nucleotides are TGCAGTGCTATACCGGGACGACCGGGACTAGCGGGGACTTACCAAGAGACCCAGTACTTC. Its translation: CSAIPGRPGLAGTYQETQYF.

This CDR3 reads CASSPNSYEQYF. The CDR3 DNA reads as TGTGCCAGTAGTCCGAACTCCTACGAGCAGTACTTC. The V gene is TRBV19, the J gene TRBJ2-7, with unresolved D. The germline gives CDR1 LNHDA, CDR2 SQIVND (reference sequence). The V and J ends lost 5 bases and 0 bases respectively, with 5 bases between them. The CDR3 has 12 residues.

V is TRBV2 and J is TRBJ1-1; the D gene is possibly TRBD1 (5 bases). Per the germline V gene, CDR1 is SNHLY and CDR2 is FYNNEI. The CDR3 is 12 amino acids. Trimming shortened V by 7 bases and J by 8 bases, and 14 bases separated the two germline ends. CDR3 in DNA: TGTGCCAGCATGGATAGACGGACAGAAGCTTTCTTT. It specifies CASMDRRTEAFF.

J is TRBJ1-5 and V is TRBV2; possibly TRBD1 for D (5 bases). The CDR3 spans 15 residues. Trimming left V 1 base short and J 3 bases short, with 10 bases between. Germline CDR1 is SNHLY and CDR2 is FYNNEI. CDR3 sequence reads: CASSEGGGVNQPQHF. In nucleotides, the CDR3 is TGTGCCAGCAGTGAAGGGGGAGGGGTCAATCAGCCCCAGCATTTT.

This clonotype was picked up a small number of times. The chain has TRBV24-1 and TRBJ2-5, with D perhaps assigned TRBD1 or TRBD2 (5 bases each). CDR1 and CDR2 (germline): KGHDR, SFDVKD. The CDR3 contains 15 residues. Trimming removed 4 bases at V and 1 base at J, with 12 bases between. CDR3 in amino acids: CATSDRTGPQETQYF. The CDR3 DNA is TGTGCCACCAGTGACCGGACGGGACCCCAAGAGACCCAGTACTTC.

V and J are TRBV6-1 and TRBJ2-1; a possible D gene is TRBD2 (6 bases). This CDR3 spans 15 amino acids. Germline values: CDR1 MNHNS, CDR2 SASEGT. The V end lost 3 bases, the J end lost 0 bases, and 9 bases lay between the germline ends. The CDR3 DNA is TGTGCCAGCAGTGAGGGACTCCGCTCCTACAATGAGCAGTTCTTC. It codes for CASSEGLRSYNEQFF.

CDR3 in amino acids: CSARPQGRSTDTQYF. The CDR3 region has the DNA TGCAGTGCTAGACCCCAGGGGAGAAGCACAGATACGCAGTATTTT. The gene calls are TRBV20-1 and TRBJ2-3; TRBD1 might be the D (6 bases). Per the germline V gene, CDR1 is DFQATT and CDR2 is SNEGSKA (reference sequence). V gave up 2 bases and J gave up 0 bases, with 12 bases separating them. This CDR3 is built from 15 residues.

The chain is built from TRBV7-8 and TRBJ2-2; TRBD2 is a possible D gene (6 bases). Germline loops: CDR1 SGHVS, CDR2 FQNEAQ. This CDR3 contains 16 residues. Trimming took off 4 bases at V and 7 bases at J, with 19 bases between the two ends. The chain's CDR3 is CASSSRRLVRGGELFF. DNA for the CDR3: TGTGCCAGCAGCTCAAGGCGACTAGTTAGGGGCGGGGAGCTGTTTTTT.

The chain couples TRBV10-3 to TRBJ1-2; D may be TRBD1 (6 bases). CDR1 is ENHRY and CDR2 is SYGVKD in the germline V gene. The V and J ends lost 7 bases and 7 bases respectively, with 22 bases between them. The CDR3 spans 15 residues. This chain's CDR3 is CAIMRGGLLTGGYTF. In nucleotides, the CDR3 is TGTGCCATCATGAGGGGGGGACTCCTAACCGGTGGCTACACCTTC.

The chain recombines TRBV11-2 with TRBJ2-6; D may be TRBD2 (8 bases). The CDR3 spans 16 residues. Germline values: CDR1 SGHAT, CDR2 FQNNGV. The germline V and J ends were trimmed by 11 bases and 4 bases, with 21 bases remaining between them. The CDR3 region is CAGGGTVPSGANVLTF. The CDR3 DNA reads as TGTGCCGGCGGGGGGACAGTTCCCTCGGGGGCCAACGTCCTGACTTTC.

This sequence joins TRBV19 and TRBJ1-1, with 8 bases fitting TRBD1. The germline V gene encodes CDR1 LNHDA and CDR2 SQIVND (reference sequence). After removal of 7 bases from V and 0 bases from J, the junction contained 4 bases not matched to a gene. This CDR3 contains 14 residues. The CDR3 bases are TGTGCCAGTACCCCGGACAGGGTGAACACTGAAGCTTTCTTT. It encodes CASTPDRVNTEAFF.

This sequence joins TRBV7-9 and TRBJ1-6; the match to TRBD1 covers 9 bases. The germline CDR1 and CDR2 sequences are SEHNR and FQNEAQ (reference sequence). This CDR3 is 17 amino acids long. V was pared by 1 base and J by 5 bases, with 6 bases of the junction left unmatched. CDR3 DNA sequence: TGTGCCAGCAGCTTAGGGGGAGGACAGGGGAATAATTCACCCCTCCACTTT. Translating it yields CASSLGGGQGNNSPLHF.

This chain uses TRBV2 with TRBJ1-5, with D possibly being TRBD1 (6 bases). The V and J ends lost 7 bases and 0 bases respectively, with 16 bases between them. Germline V gene sequence: CDR1 SNHLY, CDR2 FYNNEI. The CDR3 sequence is 16 residues long. CDR3 residues: CASTGEGGHSNQPQHF. CDR3 sequence (DNA): TGTGCCAGCACGGGAGAGGGGGGGCATAGCAATCAGCCCCAGCATTTT.

This chain uses TRBV7-9 with TRBJ1-5; D is undetermined. Trimming pared 5 bases from V and 8 bases from J, leaving 13 bases between. CDR1 is SEHNR, CDR2 FQNEAQ, per germline (reference sequence). This CDR3 contains 13 residues. CDR3 sequence reads: CASSDWSGKPQHF. CDR3 coding DNA: TGTGCCAGCAGCGATTGGAGCGGGAAGCCCCAGCATTTT.

The V call is TRBV10-1, the J call TRBJ1-1; 7 positions agree with TRBD1. V gave up 3 bases and J gave up 3 bases; unmatched junction bases: 7. The CDR3 is 15 residues long. Germline V lookup: CDR1 WNHNN, CDR2 SYGVQD (reference sequence). CDR3 coding DNA: TGCGCCAGCAGTGACCGTCGGAGGGGGCACACTGAAGCTTTCTTT. This gives the protein CASSDRRRGHTEAFF.

This clonotype qualifies as medium-sized. This chain uses TRBV10-3 with TRBJ1-4; D possibly corresponds to TRBD1 (6 bases). The germline V gene encodes CDR1 ENHRY and CDR2 SYGVKD. The V end was cut by 3 bases, the J end by 7 bases, with 12 bases between. This CDR3 has 14 residues. The CDR3 region is CAISETGMGEKLFF. DNA of the CDR3: TGTGCCATCAGTGAAACAGGGATGGGTGAAAAACTGTTTTTT.

The chain joins TRBV30 to TRBJ2-2, with D perhaps TRBD2 (6 bases). CDR1 is GTSNPN and CDR2 is SVGIG in the germline V gene (reference sequence). CDR3 length: 13 amino acids. Trimming pared 2 bases from V and 7 bases from J, leaving 11 bases between. CDR3 sequence (DNA): TGTGCCTGGAGTCGGGAGATGATCGGGGAGCTGTTTTTT. Translation: CAWSREMIGELFF. The variable domain in full, with the rest retrieved from reference TRBV30 and TRBJ2-2, is SQTIHQWPATLVQPVGSPLSLECTVEGTSNPNLYWYRQAAGRGLQLLFYSVGIGQISSEVPQNLSASRPQDRQFILSSKKLLLSDSGFYLCAWSREMIGELFFGEGSRLTVL.

The chain is built from TRBV4-3 and TRBJ2-5; D may be TRBD1 or TRBD2 (6 bases each). V lost 4 bases and J lost 2, with 17 bases in between. The CDR3 is 16 amino acids. CDR1 and CDR2 from the germline V gene are LGHNA and YSLEER. The chain's CDR3 is CASSPQRGTQQETQYF. The CDR3 DNA reads as TGCGCCAGCAGCCCCCAGAGGGGGACTCAACAAGAGACCCAGTACTTC.

The chain joins TRBV5-1 to TRBJ2-2; 10 nucleotides line up with TRBD2. CDR1 is SGHRS and CDR2 is YFSETQ in the germline V gene. Germline trimming cut 4 bases from V and 7 bases from J; bases unmatched to any gene: 10. The CDR3 is 16 amino acids. CDR3 protein: CASSPRLAGESGELFF. In DNA form, the CDR3 reads TGCGCCAGCAGCCCACGGCTAGCGGGAGAGAGCGGGGAGCTGTTTTTT.